The 22 T cell receptor beta chains reported below all come from one sample, sequenced in a study of blood T cells in healthy people across ages. Together with a sample-barcoded 5' primer, a J-beta primer mix was included in a second PCR lasting roughly 7 to 11 cycles. TCRdb reprocessed the 5' RACE reads via MiXCR and lists one record per CDR3 protein. The data hold 800,000 to 950,000 distinct CDR3 sequences, with 25% to 30% observed a single time. This sample was also put to use in a study of T cells of mothers and their children.

Sequencing input: blood. These receptors were collected from a woman between 40 and 50 years old in good health.

This clonotype was picked up a small number of times. This chain links TRBV28 with TRBJ2-1; 7 positions match TRBD1. CDR3 length equals 13 residues. V shed 8 bases, J shed 4 bases, and the junction held 5 bases outside the gene matches. The germline CDR1 and CDR2 sequences are MDHEN and SYDVKM. The CDR3 nucleotides are TGTGCCAGCGACGAGACAGGGTACAATGAGCAGTTCTTC. This codes for CASDETGYNEQFF.

The chain uses TRBV20-1 and TRBJ2-1; no firm D call. This CDR3 spans 10 amino acids. From germline, CDR1 is DFQATT and CDR2 SNEGSKA (reference sequence). V was pared by 5 bases and J by 5 bases, with 4 bases between. The CDR3 DNA is TGCAGTGCTCCTCACAATGAGCAGTTCTTC. Residues: CSAPHNEQFF.

Concerning this clonotype itself: A read error may explain this, as a much larger clone is one base away. The rearrangement links TRBV7-2 to TRBJ2-7; D is unclear. Trimming removed 0 bases from V and 7 bases from J, with 13 bases in between. The CDR3 consists of 14 residues. The germline V gene has CDR1 SGHTA and CDR2 FQGNSA. This CDR3 reads CASSLAQAANEQYF. In DNA, the CDR3 is TGTGCCAGCAGCTTAGCGCAGGCCGCTAATGAGCAGTACTTC.

The rearrangement links TRBV9 to TRBJ2-1; tentative D call: TRBD1 (5 bases). The CDR3 is made up of 15 amino acids. The germline CDR1 and CDR2 sequences are SGDLS and YYNGEE. V was trimmed by 10 bases and J by 2 bases, leaving 19 bases between them. The CDR3 region has the DNA TGTGCCGCATCAAAAGGGGTAGCAACCTACAATGAGCAGTTCTTC. Protein: CAASKGVATYNEQFF.

This clonotype turned up a few times. The chain links TRBV28 to TRBJ2-5; D possibly matches TRBD1 or TRBD2 (5 bases each). CDR3 length: 17 residues. Germline lookup yields CDR1 MDHEN and CDR2 SYDVKM. Trimming removed 1 base at V and 0 bases at J, with 15 bases between. The CDR3 region is CASSLLGVWGNQETQYF. CDR3 bases: TGTGCCAGCAGTTTATTAGGGGTCTGGGGGAACCAAGAGACCCAGTACTTC.

The chain joins TRBV20-1 to TRBJ1-6; D unresolved. The CDR3 consists of 15 residues. Germline V gene sequence: CDR1 DFQATT, CDR2 SNEGSKA (reference sequence). The V end was cut by 0 bases, the J end by 6 bases, with 12 bases between. CDR3 sequence reads: CSARDSAWGNSPLHF. The DNA of the CDR3 is TGCAGTGCTAGAGATTCAGCATGGGGTAATTCACCCCTCCACTTT.

The sample holds a few counts of this clonotype. This chain connects TRBV27 to TRBJ1-4; 7 positions match TRBD1. This CDR3 contains 15 residues. J gave up 2 bases and V 5 bases, and 5 bases lay outside the gene matches. Per the germline V gene, CDR1 is MNHEY and CDR2 is SMNVEV (reference sequence). The CDR3 DNA sequence: TGTGCCAGCAGTGTGCGACAGGGCACTAATGAAAAACTGTTTTTT. Protein: CASSVRQGTNEKLFF.

The gene calls are TRBV11-2 and TRBJ2-1; perhaps TRBD1 as D (6 bases). CDR3 length: 17 amino acids. CDR1 and CDR2 from the germline V gene are SGHAT and FQNNGV. V was pared by 3 bases and J by 0 bases, with 15 bases between. CDR3 DNA sequence: TGTGCCAGCAGCTTTGAGGGGGTACCAAGCTCCTACAATGAGCAGTTCTTC. Amino acids: CASSFEGVPSSYNEQFF. Using reference TRBV11-2 and TRBJ2-1 for the parts outside the CDR3, the full variable domain is EAGVAQSPRYKIIEKRQSVAFWCNPISGHATLYWYQQILGQGPKLLIQFQNNGVVDDSQLPKDRFSAERLKGVDSTLKIQPAKLEDSAVYLCASSFEGVPSSYNEQFFGPGTRLTVL.

This sequence joins TRBV10-2 and TRBJ2-4; D not resolved. Germline loops: CDR1 WSHSY, CDR2 SAAADI. The V gene lost 5 bases and the J gene lost 7 bases, with 12 bases spanning the gap. The CDR3 has 13 amino acids. CDR3 DNA sequence: TGCGCCAGCAGTCCGGGCCTCCGTAACATTCAGTACTTC. It is translated as CASSPGLRNIQYF.

This clonotype was observed a handful of times. The J gene is TRBJ2-6, the V gene TRBV20-1, with 9 bases matching TRBD1. Germline trimming cut 4 bases from V and 2 bases from J; bases unmatched to any gene: 3. CDR1 DFQATT and CDR2 SNEGSKA come from the germline V gene (reference sequence). The CDR3 consists of 15 residues. The CDR3 reads CSAKQGAAGANVLTF. The CDR3 DNA is TGCAGTGCTAAACAGGGGGCAGCTGGGGCCAACGTCCTGACTTTC.

This clonotype was seen a few times. The chain is built from TRBV6-6 and TRBJ2-7; the D is unclear. The CDR3 is made up of 15 amino acids. Trimming removed 6 bases at V and 0 bases at J, with 15 bases between. Per the germline V gene, CDR1 is MNHNY and CDR2 is SVGAGI (reference sequence). CDR3 sequence reads: CASRRPGQSSYEQYF. Written as DNA, the CDR3 is TGTGCCAGCAGACGCCCGGGTCAGAGCTCCTACGAGCAGTACTTC.

This clonotype was found many times. Written as DNA, the CDR3 is TGTGCCAGCAGTTACTCGCGAGGTTATGGCTACACCTTC. The encoded protein is CASSYSRGYGYTF. This chain joins TRBV6-5 and TRBJ1-2, with D hard to call. The germline V and J ends were trimmed by 0 bases and 5 bases, with 7 bases remaining between them. This CDR3 spans 13 amino acids. Germline values: CDR1 MNHEY, CDR2 SVGAGI.

Comment on this clonotype: A single base separates this from a much larger clone, so it may be a read error. J is TRBJ2-3 and V is TRBV6-1; maybe TRBD1 (5 bases). Trimming removed 4 bases at V and 1 base at J, with 18 bases between. The CDR3 contains 17 residues. The germline CDR1 and CDR2 sequences are MNHNS and SASEGT. The CDR3 bases are TGTGCCAGCAGTGTAGAAGGAAGGGGCGTTGGCACAGATACGCAGTATTTT. Translating gives CASSVEGRGVGTDTQYF.

The rearrangement links TRBV5-1 to TRBJ2-3; 9 nucleotides match TRBD2. This CDR3 comprises 15 residues. Germline lookup yields CDR1 SGHRS and CDR2 YFSETQ. CDR3 DNA: TGCGTCGGCAGCTTGGAGAAGCGGGGGGCAGATACGCAGTATTTT. Translation: CVGSLEKRGADTQYF.

The chain joins TRBV7-8 to TRBJ1-5, with 12 bases aligning to TRBD1. The CDR3 is 16 residues long. J gave up 7 bases and V 0 bases, and 4 bases lay outside the gene matches. Germline CDR1 and CDR2: SGHVS and FQNEAQ. For the CDR3, the DNA is TGTGCCAGCAGCTTAGCGGGACAGGGGGCGGGACAGCCCCAGCATTTT. Translated: CASSLAGQGAGQPQHF.

This chain links TRBV5-1 with TRBJ2-7, with 9 positions matching TRBD1. The J segment lost 2 bases and the V segment lost 4 bases, leaving 16 bases of the junction unmatched. CDR3 length: 18 residues. Germline CDR1 is SGHRS and CDR2 is YFSETQ. The chain's CDR3 is CASSRVGTGRQITYEQYF. The CDR3 region has the DNA TGCGCCAGCAGCAGGGTCGGGACAGGGAGACAAATCACCTACGAGCAGTACTTC. The full variable domain, completed using reference TRBV5-1 and TRBJ2-7, is KAGVTQTPRYLIKTRGQQVTLSCSPISGHRSVSWYQQTPGQGLQFLFEYFSETQRNKGNFPGRFSGRQFSNSRSEMNVSTLELGDSALYLCASSRVGTGRQITYEQYFGPGTRLTVT.

This clonotype was observed at least ten times. The J gene is TRBJ1-2, the V gene TRBV5-5, with TRBD1 matching 7 bases. This CDR3 comprises 13 residues. Losses at the gene ends were 0 bases for V and 7 bases for J; bases not matched to a gene: 3. CDR1 and CDR2 (germline): SGHKS, YYEKEE (reference sequence). The CDR3 DNA reads TGTGCCAGCAGCTTGGCCACAGGGGCTGGCTACACCTTC. Translation: CASSLATGAGYTF.

The V gene is TRBV7-3, the J gene TRBJ2-1; either TRBD1 or TRBD2 may supply D (5 bases each). The CDR3 contains 12 residues. Germline V gives CDR1 SGHTA, CDR2 FQGTGA. With 8 bases removed from V and 7 bases from J, the gap between germline ends came to 12 bases. CDR3 in DNA: TGTGCCAGCCCCCACGGGGCGAATGAGCAGTTCTTC. It translates to CASPHGANEQFF.

This clonotype was observed a few times. This chain uses TRBV4-1 with TRBJ1-4; no definite D call. Trimming left V 2 bases short and J 0 bases short, with 10 bases between. This CDR3 has 16 residues. Germline lookup yields CDR1 MGHRA and CDR2 YSYEKL. CDR3 nucleotide sequence: TGCGCCAGCAGCCAAATTCGGAGTCCAACTAATGAAAAACTGTTTTTT. This translates into CASSQIRSPTNEKLFF.

The rearrangement joins TRBV12-3 or TRBV12-4 to TRBJ1-1, with D unclear. V gave up 5 bases and J gave up 11 bases, with 12 bases separating them. This CDR3 comprises 11 residues. The CDR3 spells CASSPTIRAFF. For the CDR3, the DNA is TGTGCCAGCAGTCCCACGATACGGGCTTTCTTT.

A note on this clonotype: The junction and the germline gene differ at one end; a read error may be behind it. The rearrangement joins TRBV5-1 to TRBJ2-4; 11 bases match TRBD2. Germline V gene sequence: CDR1 SGHRS, CDR2 YFSETQ. This CDR3 contains 14 residues. The CDR3 DNA sequence: TGCGCCGGCAGCCCCATGACTAGCGGGGACATTCAGTACTTC. This codes for CAGSPMTSGDIQYF.

This clonotype was counted many times. The chain employs TRBV5-1 and TRBJ2-7; the match to TRBD1 covers 8 bases. The CDR3 is 14 residues long. Germline CDR1 is SGHRS and CDR2 is YFSETQ. V was clipped by 4 bases and J by 7 bases; unmatched bases: 10. This chain's CDR3 is CASSALDREREQYF. Here the CDR3 DNA reads TGCGCCAGCAGCGCCCTGGACAGGGAACGGGAGCAGTACTTC.